Listed below are T cell receptor beta chains from one sample, sequenced in a study of identical twins. TCRdb reprocessed the 5' RACE reads via MiXCR and lists one record per CDR3 protein. The table shows fewer than 250,000 distinct CDR3 sequences, with 9.4% occurring only once. Source material: memory (CD45RO+) T cells sorted from blood. The origin of the receptors is a woman aged 18-29 years in good health. Both conserved end residues are part of each CDR3. A D gene is named only where the DNA matches it firmly. Size is omitted from some rows. Given values are once, few, many or a class for expanded clones.

. 18 many TRBJ1-1 TRBV11-2 CASSYVLASFESGTEAFF TGTGCCAGCAGCTATGTTTTAGCTTCGTTTGAATCGGGCACTGAAGCTTTCTTT
. 13 few TRBJ1-1 TRBV27 CASRGVGGRGAFF TGTGCCAGCAGGGGGGTGGGCGGCAGAGGTGCTTTCTTT
TRBD1 14 few TRBJ1-1 TRBV25-1 CASSDPYRGAEAFF TGTGCCAGCAGTGACCCCTACAGGGGTGCTGAAGCTTTCTTT
. 15 . TRBJ2-1 TRBV6-1 CASRDGESSYNEQFF TGTGCCAGCAGGGACGGGGAGAGCTCCTACAATGAGCAGTTCTTC
. 15 few TRBJ1-4 TRBV7-9 CASSASEGRDRKLFF TGTGCCAGCAGCGCATCGGAAGGGCGCGACAGAAAACTGTTTTTT
. 14 few TRBJ1-1 TRBV11-3 CASSLEPMNTEAFF TGTGCCAGCAGCTTAGAGCCCATGAACACTGAAGCTTTCTTT
. 16 many TRBJ2-4 TRBV6-2/TRBV6-3 CASSFRGRGALNIQYF TGTGCCAGCAGTTTCCGGGGACGAGGGGCTTTAAACATTCAGTACTTC
. 13 many TRBJ1-1 TRBV15 CATRRGADTEAFF TGTGCCACCAGGAGGGGGGCGGACACTGAAGCTTTCTTT
. 16 many TRBJ2-7 TRBV7-2 CASSLGLQSSQFEQYF TGTGCCAGCAGCTTAGGCCTTCAGAGCTCCCAATTCGAGCAGTACTTC
TRBD1 19 few TRBJ2-6 TRBV5-1 CASSPGTATIYSGANVLTF TGCGCCAGCAGCCCCGGGACAGCCACTATCTACTCTGGGGCCAACGTCCTGACTTTC
. 15 few TRBJ1-2 TRBV3-1 CASSQGRGKSYGYTF TGTGCCAGCAGCCAAGGCAGAGGAAAATCCTATGGCTACACCTTC
. 13 . TRBJ1-1 TRBV12-3/TRBV12-4 CASSLRGAAQAFF TGTGCCAGCAGTTTAAGAGGGGCGGCTCAAGCTTTCTTT
TRBD1 15 few TRBJ1-1 TRBV6-1 CASNPGQGMNTEAFF TGTGCCAGCAATCCGGGACAGGGCATGAACACTGAAGCTTTCTTT
. 14 . TRBJ1-5 TRBV2 CASSDSGANQPQHF TGTGCCAGCAGTGATAGTGGGGCGAATCAGCCCCAGCATTTT
. 15 . TRBJ2-1 TRBV20-1 CSAKYDQSSYNEQFF TGCAGTGCCAAATATGACCAGAGCTCCTACAATGAGCAGTTCTTC
. 14 few TRBJ2-2 TRBV20-1 CSARDRGDPGELFF TGCAGTGCTAGAGATAGAGGGGACCCCGGGGAGCTGTTTTTT
TRBD2 16 few TRBJ2-3 TRBV20-1 CSARKMAGGNTDTQYF TGCAGTGCTAGGAAAATGGCGGGGGGGAACACAGATACGCAGTATTTT
TRBD1 15 many TRBJ2-1 TRBV7-2 CASSSNRGLSNEQFF TGTGCCAGCAGCTCTAACAGGGGTTTATCCAATGAGCAGTTCTTC
. 13 many TRBJ2-7 TRBV5-1 CASRRLGTYEQYF TGCGCCAGCAGACGGTTAGGAACCTACGAGCAGTACTTC
. 16 many TRBJ2-7 TRBV4-1 CASSQVESLGAYEQYF TGCGCCAGCAGCCAAGTTGAAAGTTTGGGGGCCTACGAGCAGTACTTC
TRBD1 14 many TRBJ2-2 TRBV20-1 CSARTGGGGGELFF TGCAGTGCTAGGACAGGGGGCGGTGGCGGGGAGCTGTTTTTT
. 15 . TRBJ2-3 TRBV20-1 CSARDVREFTDTQYF TGCAGTGCTAGAGATGTGAGGGAGTTCACAGATACGCAGTATTTT
. 13 few TRBJ2-1 TRBV20-1 CSALSSGPNEQFF TGCAGTGCTCTAAGTTCAGGGCCCAATGAGCAGTTCTTC
TRBD2 16 few TRBJ2-4 TRBV20-1 CSASPPGAGMGNIQYF TGCAGTGCTAGTCCCCCGGGAGCGGGGATGGGAAACATTCAGTACTTC
. 18 many TRBJ2-7 TRBV2 CASSPPRGGGTPRNEQYF TGTGCCAGCAGTCCCCCGAGGGGTGGTGGGACACCCCGGAACGAGCAGTACTTC
. 18 . TRBJ2-2 TRBV3-1 CASSQEFRRRGDTGELFF TGTGCCAGCAGCCAAGAATTTCGTAGGAGGGGGGACACCGGGGAGCTGTTTTTT
. 15 few TRBJ2-1 TRBV7-2 CASSPRFPGYNEQFF TGTGCCAGCAGCCCTCGTTTTCCTGGCTACAATGAGCAGTTCTTC
. 13 few TRBJ1-2 TRBV4-3 CASRGSARYGYTF TGCGCCAGCAGGGGTAGTGCCCGATATGGCTACACCTTC
. 14 few TRBJ2-1 TRBV12-3/TRBV12-4 CASLSWDSYNEQFF TGTGCCAGCCTCTCTTGGGACTCCTACAATGAGCAGTTCTTC
. 13 few TRBJ2-2 TRBV14 CASSQVRSGELFF TGTGCCAGCAGCCAAGTTCGGTCGGGGGAGCTGTTTTTT
. 15 few TRBJ1-3 TRBV4-3 CASSQGPGYGNTIYF TGCGCCAGCAGCCAAGGGCCGGGGTATGGAAACACCATATATTTT
. 14 few TRBJ1-5 TRBV20-1 CSASGASSNQPQHF TGCAGTGCTAGCGGGGCAAGTAGCAATCAGCCCCAGCATTTT
. 14 many TRBJ2-5 TRBV12-3/TRBV12-4 CASSLGGGGETQYF TGTGCCAGCAGTTTAGGTGGGGGTGGGGAGACCCAGTACTTC
TRBD1 15 . TRBJ2-3 TRBV15 CATSSWTGVGDTQYF TGTGCCACCAGCAGCTGGACAGGGGTCGGTGATACGCAGTATTTT
. 16 . TRBJ1-2 TRBV4-3 CASAFSIFENNGGYTF TGCGCCAGCGCCTTCTCCATATTCGAAAACAATGGAGGCTACACCTTC
. 13 many TRBJ1-1 TRBV7-9 CASSQGRNTEAFF TGTGCCAGCAGCCAGGGGAGGAACACTGAAGCTTTCTTT
. 15 few TRBJ2-4 TRBV5-5 CASSHALGAKNIQYF TGTGCCAGCAGTCATGCCCTGGGGGCCAAAAACATTCAGTACTTC
TRBD1 14 . TRBJ2-2 TRBV6-4 CASSGDSENGELFF TGTGCCAGCAGTGGGGACAGCGAAAACGGGGAGCTGTTTTTT
TRBD2 14 few TRBJ2-2 TRBV2 CASIQRDNTGELFF TGTGCCAGCATACAGCGGGACAACACCGGGGAGCTGTTTTTT
. 15 . TRBJ2-7 TRBV6-1 CASRRTGTHSYEQYF TGTGCCAGCCGTAGAACCGGGACACACTCCTACGAGCAGTACTTC
. 15 . TRBJ2-3 TRBV24-1 CATSDLRDGTDTQYF TGTGCCACCAGTGATTTACGGGACGGCACAGATACGCAGTATTTT
. 14 many TRBJ2-1 TRBV5-1 CASSTGDTYNEQFF TGCGCCAGCAGTACAGGAGATACCTACAATGAGCAGTTCTTC
. 14 many TRBJ2-1 TRBV5-1 CASSLGQPNNEQFF TGCGCCAGCAGCTTGGGGCAGCCGAACAATGAGCAGTTCTTC
TRBD2 15 . TRBJ2-1 TRBV7-3 CAGSKSSGSYNEQFF TGTGCCGGCAGCAAGTCTAGCGGGTCCTACAATGAGCAGTTCTTC
. 15 few TRBJ2-3 TRBV27 CASVKNGGATDTQYF TGTGCCAGCGTCAAAAACGGTGGGGCCACAGATACGCAGTATTTT
TRBD1 14 . TRBJ1-1 TRBV29-1 CSVWTGGRNTEAFF TGCAGCGTTTGGACAGGGGGGCGAAACACTGAAGCTTTCTTT
TRBD2 15 few TRBJ2-1 TRBV15 CATSRGGSSYNEQFF TGTGCCACCAGCAGAGGCGGGAGCTCCTACAATGAGCAGTTCTTC
. 12 few TRBJ2-1 TRBV20-1 CSAFRQFNEQFF TGCAGTGCTTTCAGGCAGTTCAATGAGCAGTTCTTC
. 14 few TRBJ2-5 TRBV12-3/TRBV12-4 CASSFETYQETQYF TGTGCCAGCAGTTTTGAGACTTACCAAGAGACCCAGTACTTC
. 16 . TRBJ2-2 TRBV5-1 CASSYGTEPATGELFF TGCGCCAGCAGCTATGGGACCGAACCGGCGACCGGGGAGCTGTTTTTT
TRBD1 14 . TRBJ1-1 TRBV5-6 CASSWGQGDTEAFF TGTGCCAGCAGCTGGGGACAGGGCGACACTGAAGCTTTCTTT
. 13 few TRBJ2-7 TRBV30 CAWRRDLSYEQYF TGTGCCTGGAGGCGGGACCTCTCCTACGAGCAGTACTTC
. 13 few TRBJ2-1 TRBV20-1 CSARGPGSGEQFF TGCAGTGCTAGGGGGCCCGGTTCTGGTGAGCAGTTCTTC
. 12 few TRBJ2-2 TRBV2 CASRLAPGELFF TGTGCCAGCAGGTTAGCCCCCGGGGAGCTGTTTTTT
. 15 few TRBJ2-7 TRBV2 CASRENMEKSYEQYF TGTGCCAGCAGGGAGAATATGGAAAAGTCCTACGAGCAGTACTTC